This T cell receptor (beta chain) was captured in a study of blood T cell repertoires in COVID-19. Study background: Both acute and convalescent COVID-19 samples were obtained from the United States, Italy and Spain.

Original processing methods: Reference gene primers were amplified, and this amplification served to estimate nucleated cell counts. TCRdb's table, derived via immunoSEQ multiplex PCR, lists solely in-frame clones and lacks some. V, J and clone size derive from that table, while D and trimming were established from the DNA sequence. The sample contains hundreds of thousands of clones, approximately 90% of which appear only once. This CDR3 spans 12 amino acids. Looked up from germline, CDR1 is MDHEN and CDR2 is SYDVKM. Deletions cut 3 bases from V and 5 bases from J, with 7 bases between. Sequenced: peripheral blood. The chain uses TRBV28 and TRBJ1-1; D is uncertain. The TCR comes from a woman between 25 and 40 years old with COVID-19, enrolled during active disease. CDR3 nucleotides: TGTGCCAGCAGTTTCACGGTGACTGAAGCTTTCTTT. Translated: CASSFTVTEAFF.